One sample yielded the 30 T cell receptor beta chains listed below, sequenced in a study of T cell repertoires in cytomegalovirus infection. TCRdb re-derived calls from the reads in MiXCR, one entry per CDR3 protein. The sample has 300,000 or so distinct CDR3 sequences, roughly 24% seen once. Sample: PBMCs. The receptors were gathered from a human donor in good health (CMV status not recorded). Some clones in this sample may be carry-over from other donors' samples.

The sample holds a few counts of this clonotype. This chain joins TRBV5-4 and TRBJ1-4, with TRBD1 identical over 7 bases. The V and J ends lost 2 bases and 6 bases, in that order; junction bases with no gene match: 10. Germline loops: CDR1 SGHNT, CDR2 YYREEE (reference sequence). The CDR3 extends over 16 amino acids. CDR3 bases: TGTGCCAGCAGCTTACATCCGACAGGGTTGGATGAAAAACTGTTTTTT. Translation gives CASSLHPTGLDEKLFF.

The chain is built from TRBV20-1 and TRBJ2-1; a weak D match, TRBD1 (6 bases). From germline, CDR1 is DFQATT and CDR2 SNEGSKA (reference sequence). The length of the CDR3 is 13 residues. Trimming removed 5 bases at V and 9 bases at J, with 17 bases between. The CDR3 loop reads CSASGTLGGEQFF. The CDR3 region has the DNA TGCAGTGCTTCAGGGACATTAGGAGGTGAGCAGTTCTTC.

The sample holds many counts of this clonotype. The chain combines TRBV7-2 with TRBJ2-7, with 9 bases matching TRBD1. With V trimmed by 5 bases and J by 6 bases, 8 bases remained unmatched. The CDR3 extends over 14 amino acids. Germline V gene lookup returns CDR1 SGHTA and CDR2 FQGNSA. The CDR3 here is CASSPTTGGGEQYF. The CDR3 DNA follows: TGTGCCAGCAGCCCTACGACAGGGGGAGGCGAGCAGTACTTC. The full variable domain, completed using reference TRBV7-2 and TRBJ2-7, is GAGVSQSPSNKVTEKGKDVELRCDPISGHTALYWYRQSLGQGLEFLIYFQGNSAPDKSGLPSDRFSAERTGGSVSTLTIQRTQQEDSAVYLCASSPTTGGGEQYFGPGTRLTVT.

The rearrangement uses TRBV20-1 and TRBJ1-1, with no clear D. Germline V gene lookup returns CDR1 DFQATT and CDR2 SNEGSKA (reference sequence). CDR3 length equals 13 residues. The germline V and J ends were trimmed by 1 base and 5 bases, with 11 bases remaining between them. CDR3 in amino acids: CSARGGKETEAFF. The CDR3 nucleotides are TGCAGTGCTAGAGGAGGGAAGGAGACTGAAGCTTTCTTT.

CDR3 sequence reads: CASSYGAKGTHQYF. CDR3 DNA: TGTGCCAGCAGTTACGGAGCGAAAGGGACCCACCAGTACTTC. The chain uses TRBV6-5 and TRBJ2-4; either TRBD1 or TRBD2 may fit D (5 bases each). V lost 2 bases and J 13 bases, leaving 18 bases between the germline ends. CDR3 length: 14 amino acids. Germline V gives CDR1 MNHEY, CDR2 SVGAGI.

This clonotype was recorded a few times. The chain carries TRBV7-2 and TRBJ1-5; TRBD1 matches at 7 bases. The CDR3 consists of 16 residues. In germline, CDR1 is SGHTA, CDR2 FQGNSA. J gave up 3 bases and V 1 base, and 6 bases lay outside the gene matches. CDR3 DNA: TGTGCCAGCAGCTTAGTTGGAGGGGGCTCCAATCAGCCCCAGCATTTT. Its translation is CASSLVGGGSNQPQHF.

This clonotype came up a few times. The chain couples TRBV7-2 to TRBJ2-3; 9 bases map to TRBD2. There are 16 residues in the CDR3. Germline V CDR1 and CDR2: SGHTA, FQGNSA. V dropped 1 base and J dropped 9; count of bases not matched to a gene: 11. The CDR3 here is CASSLDSGSSGGTQYF. The CDR3 nucleotides read TGTGCCAGCAGCTTAGATAGCGGGAGTTCCGGAGGGACGCAGTATTTT.

V usage is TRBV5-1 and J usage is TRBJ2-1; D is undetermined. Per germline, CDR1 SGHRS and CDR2 YFSETQ. The CDR3 is 14 residues long. V lost 0 bases, J lost 11 bases, and 15 bases lay in between. Written as DNA, the CDR3 is TGCGCCAGCAGCTTGGCCTGGGCAGGCCAAAAGCAGTTCTTC. As protein: CASSLAWAGQKQFF.

This clonotype was counted at least ten times. The chain couples TRBV7-2 to TRBJ2-3, with 7 bases lining up with TRBD2. The CDR3 has 15 residues. Germline CDR1 and CDR2: SGHTA and FQGNSA. V lost 1 base to trimming and J lost 1 base; unmatched junction nucleotides: 2. The CDR3 protein is CASSLDAGGTDTQYF. The DNA of the CDR3 is TGTGCCAGCAGCTTAGATGCGGGGGGCACAGATACGCAGTATTTT.

This chain joins TRBV7-6 and TRBJ1-1; no definite D call. Germline loops: CDR1 SGHVS, CDR2 FNYEAQ. Trimming shortened V by 5 bases and J by 2 bases, and 15 bases separated the two germline ends. There are 15 residues in the CDR3. The CDR3 is CASSLYGETNTEAFF. CDR3 DNA sequence: TGTGCCAGCAGCCTCTATGGGGAAACTAACACTGAAGCTTTCTTT.

This clonotype was seen a few times. This chain links TRBV11-2 with TRBJ2-1; 9 bases fit TRBD2. V lost 2 bases, J lost 3 bases, and 11 bases stayed unmatched. The CDR3 is 18 residues long. The germline gives CDR1 SGHAT, CDR2 FQNNGV. DNA for the CDR3: TGTGCCAGCAGCTTACTCCTCGCGGGGGGGGGCCTCTACAATGAGCAGTTCTTC. Amino acids: CASSLLLAGGGLYNEQFF.

This sequence joins TRBV20-1 and TRBJ2-7; TRBD1 might be the D (6 bases). Trimming pared 7 bases from V and 5 bases from J, leaving 18 bases between. Germline lookup yields CDR1 DFQATT and CDR2 SNEGSKA (reference sequence). The CDR3 consists of 13 residues. The CDR3: CSVLWGPGNEQYF. For the CDR3, the DNA is TGCAGTGTCCTGTGGGGGCCGGGTAACGAGCAGTACTTC.

This clonotype has a count of ten or more. This chain uses TRBV28 with TRBJ1-1; possibly TRBD1 for D (6 bases). This CDR3 spans 13 amino acids. Germline V gives CDR1 MDHEN, CDR2 SYDVKM. Trimming took 5 bases from V and 3 from J, leaving 10 bases between them. CDR3 nucleotides: TGTGCCAGCAGTGTCAGGGGATACACTGAAGCTTTCTTT. It translates to CASSVRGYTEAFF. Full variable domain (rest looked up from reference TRBV28 and TRBJ1-1): DVKVTQSSRYLVKRTGEKVFLECVQDMDHENMFWYRQDPGLGLRLIYFSYDVKMKEKGDIPEGYSVSREKKERFSLILESASTNQTSMYLCASSVRGYTEAFFGQGTRLTVV.

The chain combines TRBV10-2 with TRBJ1-2; D ambiguous. Trimming pared 4 bases from V and 3 bases from J, leaving 12 bases between. CDR3 length: 14 amino acids. CDR1 is WSHSY and CDR2 is SAAADI in the germline V gene. In nucleotides, the CDR3 is TGCGCCAGCAGTGTTGGCACAAACTACTATGGCTACACCTTC. Translating it yields CASSVGTNYYGYTF.

The V and J genes are TRBV6-1 and TRBJ1-2; D is perhaps TRBD1 (5 bases). V was pared by 7 bases and J by 4 bases, with 28 bases between. This CDR3 contains 18 residues. Germline lookup yields CDR1 MNHNS and CDR2 SASEGT. The CDR3 loop reads CASMIYGRTLRRGYGYTF. The CDR3 nucleotides are TGTGCCAGCATGATCTACGGGAGAACCTTACGAAGGGGCTATGGCTACACCTTC.

The V gene is TRBV12-3 or TRBV12-4, the J gene TRBJ2-7; D unclear. The CDR3 consists of 14 residues. Trimming removed 4 bases at V and 1 base at J, with 11 bases between. This CDR3 is CASSSRTSSYEQYF. CDR3 sequence (DNA): TGTGCCAGCAGTTCCCGGACGTCTTCCTACGAGCAGTACTTC.

In its sample, this clonotype was seen many times. This rearrangement joins TRBV7-8 to TRBJ2-5, with a weak D call TRBD2 (6 bases). The ends were cut back, 6 bases at V and 3 bases at J, with 23 bases in the middle. The CDR3 has 17 amino acids. Per germline, CDR1 SGHVS and CDR2 FQNEAQ. The chain's CDR3 is CASRLIVSGRGKETQYF. CDR3 in DNA: TGTGCCAGCAGACTAATCGTGTCCGGACGGGGGAAAGAGACCCAGTACTTC.

The chain couples TRBV20-1 to TRBJ2-1, with 8 bases aligning to TRBD2. The germline V gene encodes CDR1 DFQATT and CDR2 SNEGSKA (reference sequence). The CDR3 totals 18 residues. V lost 4 bases to trimming and J lost 4 bases; unmatched junction nucleotides: 18. CDR3 in amino acids: CSATRGSSGRHLYNEQFF. CDR3 DNA: TGCAGTGCTACCCGAGGGTCTAGCGGGCGCCACTTATACAATGAGCAGTTCTTC.

This rearrangement joins TRBV6-2 or TRBV6-3 to TRBJ2-1; no reliable D call. The CDR3 totals 15 residues. Trimming left V 6 bases short and J 8 bases short, with 20 bases between. Per the germline V gene, CDR1 is MNHEY and CDR2 is SVGEGT. The CDR3 region is CASSLTRGSVDEQFF. CDR3 bases: TGTGCCAGCAGCCTGACTCGCGGTTCAGTGGATGAGCAGTTCTTC.

This clonotype was picked up a small number of times. The rearrangement links TRBV7-2 to TRBJ2-3; TRBD2 aligns across 9 bases. Germline V gives CDR1 SGHTA, CDR2 FQGNSA. The CDR3 contains 15 residues. V lost 1 base, J lost 3 bases, and 2 bases stayed unmatched. The CDR3 is CASSLVAGETDTQYF. The CDR3 nucleotides are TGTGCCAGCAGCTTAGTAGCGGGAGAAACAGATACGCAGTATTTT.

This chain connects TRBV6-2 or TRBV6-3 to TRBJ2-7, with 9 bases matching TRBD2. The CDR3 sequence is 15 residues long. Germline V gene data show CDR1 as MNHEY and CDR2 as SVGEGT. The junction had 8 bases not matched to a gene; V was cut back by 6 bases and J by 2 bases. The CDR3 nucleotides are TGTGCCAGCAGAGTTAGCGGGAGTGAAGCCTACGAGCAGTACTTC. Amino acids: CASRVSGSEAYEQYF.

The J gene is TRBJ2-7, the V gene TRBV28; D may be TRBD1 or TRBD2 (5 bases each). The CDR3 length is 13 residues. Germline V gives CDR1 MDHEN, CDR2 SYDVKM. Trimming took 9 bases from V and 3 from J, leaving 15 bases between them. The CDR3 protein is CASRGRGVYEQYF. CDR3 nucleotide sequence: TGTGCCAGTAGGGGCCGAGGGGTCTACGAGCAGTACTTC.

This clonotype was detected ten times or more. V is TRBV11-2 and J is TRBJ1-6; weak D call: TRBD1 (5 bases). V lost 1 base to trimming and J lost 0 bases, with 16 bases between them. Germline values: CDR1 SGHAT, CDR2 FQNNGV. The CDR3 length is 19 residues. In DNA form, the CDR3 reads TGTGCCAGCAGCTTAGTCGGTCCGTCAGGGAACTCCTATAATTCACCCCTCCACTTT. Protein product: CASSLVGPSGNSYNSPLHF.

This clonotype was counted between two and nine times. The chain has TRBV12-3 or TRBV12-4 and TRBJ2-2, with 9 nucleotides matching TRBD2. The CDR3 length is 18 residues. The trim removed 3 bases at V and 0 bases at J, leaving 8 bases unmatched. CDR3 sequence: CASSFPSGVHANTGELFF. The CDR3 coding sequence is TGTGCCAGCAGTTTCCCTAGCGGGGTCCATGCGAACACCGGGGAGCTGTTTTTT.

The rearrangement joins TRBV11-2 to TRBJ2-7, with a weak D call TRBD1 (5 bases). V was pared by 7 bases and J by 9 bases, with 13 bases between. The CDR3 has 11 residues. Germline assignment: CDR1 SGHAT and CDR2 FQNNGV. Here the CDR3 DNA reads TGTGCCAGCAACACCAGGGTTGGGCAGTACTTC. Translation gives CASNTRVGQYF.

A few counts support this clonotype. The chain joins TRBV19 to TRBJ1-1; 9 bases map to TRBD1. Germline CDR1 LNHDA, CDR2 SQIVND (reference sequence). CDR3 length: 14 residues. Germline trimming cut 5 bases from V and 4 bases from J; bases unmatched to any gene: 5. The CDR3 bases are TGTGCCAGTAGTGAACAGGGGGCGGTCACTGAAGCTTTCTTT. Its protein is CASSEQGAVTEAFF.

This clonotype was picked up a small number of times. The rearrangement links TRBV28 to TRBJ2-7, with D perhaps given as TRBD1 or TRBD2 (5 bases each). The CDR3 extends over 13 amino acids. Trimming cost V 9 bases and J 0 bases, with 12 bases left between them. Germline-derived CDR1 and CDR2 are MDHEN and SYDVKM. DNA for the CDR3: TGTGCCAGTGGTAAGGGGAGCTCCTACGAGCAGTACTTC. This encodes CASGKGSSYEQYF.

The V call is TRBV19, the J call TRBJ1-1, with D unclear. CDR1 and CDR2 from the germline V gene are LNHDA and SQIVND (reference sequence). V was clipped by 3 bases and J by 0 bases, with 5 bases between them. The CDR3 spans 13 residues. This CDR3 is CASSIMVNTEAFF. DNA of the CDR3: TGTGCCAGTAGTATTATGGTGAACACTGAAGCTTTCTTT.

This clonotype has just a few counts. This chain connects TRBV11-2 to TRBJ1-6, with a tentative D call TRBD1 (5 bases). The CDR3 has 16 amino acids. V was shortened by 5 bases and J by 7 bases, with 18 bases between the two germline ends. Germline values: CDR1 SGHAT, CDR2 FQNNGV. CDR3 in DNA: TGTGCCAGCAGCCCAGGACCGAGACGGACAAATTCACCCCTCCACTTT. This translates into CASSPGPRRTNSPLHF.

V and J are TRBV2 and TRBJ2-6, with TRBD2 as a possible D gene (5 bases). V gave up 5 bases and J gave up 0 bases, with 11 bases separating them. The CDR3 covers 16 residues. Per germline, CDR1 SNHLY and CDR2 FYNNEI. The CDR3 sequence: CASSLDGDSGANVLTF. CDR3 nucleotide sequence: TGTGCCAGCAGTTTGGACGGGGACTCTGGGGCCAACGTCCTGACTTTC.